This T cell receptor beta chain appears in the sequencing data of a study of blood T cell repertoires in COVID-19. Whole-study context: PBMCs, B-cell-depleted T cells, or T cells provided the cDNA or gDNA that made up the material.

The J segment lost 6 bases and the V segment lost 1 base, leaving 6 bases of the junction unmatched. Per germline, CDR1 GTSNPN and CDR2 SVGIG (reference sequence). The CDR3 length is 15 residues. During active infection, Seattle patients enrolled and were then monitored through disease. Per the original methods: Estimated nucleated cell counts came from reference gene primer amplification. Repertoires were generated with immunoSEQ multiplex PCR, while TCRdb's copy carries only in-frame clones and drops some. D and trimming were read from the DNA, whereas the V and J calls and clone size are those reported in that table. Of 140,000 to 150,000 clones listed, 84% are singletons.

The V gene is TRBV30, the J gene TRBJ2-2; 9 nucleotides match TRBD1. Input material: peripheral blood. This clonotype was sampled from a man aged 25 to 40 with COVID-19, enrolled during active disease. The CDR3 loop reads CAWSALTGGPGELFF. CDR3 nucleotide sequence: TGTGCCTGGAGTGCCTTGACAGGGGGGCCCGGGGAGCTGTTTTTT.